A single T cell receptor beta chain is shown here with its context. The CDR3 covers 17 residues. V lost 5 bases to trimming and J lost 2 bases, with 20 bases between them. CDR1 MNHEY and CDR2 SVGEGT come from the germline V gene. The sample is drawn from a study of regulatory T cells in long-lasting Graves disease. Researchers made TCR beta libraries by using iRepertoire HTBI primers and running Arm-PCR on CDR3 regions. TCRdb passed the multiplex PCR reads through MiXCR, listing each CDR3 protein once. The sample consists of roughly 350,000 distinct CDR3 sequences, 16% of them appearing once. The time point was: newly diagnosed GD, antithyroid drugs for less than 3 months. RNA isolated from PBMCs was used to make the TCR library. This sample was also put to use in a study of T cells in Graves' hyperthyroidism and ophthalmopathy.

The receptor was derived from a woman aged 18-29 years with Graves disease. The chain carries TRBV6-2 or TRBV6-3 and TRBJ2-3, with TRBD1 as a possible D gene (7 bases). Sequenced material: peripheral blood mononuclear cells (PBMCs), taken at new diagnosis, from a patient treated with antithyroid drugs. CDR3 in DNA: TGTGCCAGCAGTGATGTCCGCGGGACAGAAAACACAGATACGCAGTATTTT. Its translation is CASSDVRGTENTDTQYF.